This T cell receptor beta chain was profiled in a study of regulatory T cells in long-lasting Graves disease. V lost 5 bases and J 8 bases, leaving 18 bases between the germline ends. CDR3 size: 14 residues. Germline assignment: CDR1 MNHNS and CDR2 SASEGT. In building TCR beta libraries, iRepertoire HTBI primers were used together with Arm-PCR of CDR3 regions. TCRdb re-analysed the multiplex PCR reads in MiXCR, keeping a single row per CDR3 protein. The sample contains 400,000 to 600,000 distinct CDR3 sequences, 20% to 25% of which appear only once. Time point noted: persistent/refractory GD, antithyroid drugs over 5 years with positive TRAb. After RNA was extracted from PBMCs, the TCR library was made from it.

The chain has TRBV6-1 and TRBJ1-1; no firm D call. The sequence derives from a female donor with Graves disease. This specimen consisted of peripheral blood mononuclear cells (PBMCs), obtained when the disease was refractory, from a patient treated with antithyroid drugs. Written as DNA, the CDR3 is TGTGCCAGCAGTCAAACCTCCCCTTCGACGGAAGCTTTCTTT. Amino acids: CASSQTSPSTEAFF.